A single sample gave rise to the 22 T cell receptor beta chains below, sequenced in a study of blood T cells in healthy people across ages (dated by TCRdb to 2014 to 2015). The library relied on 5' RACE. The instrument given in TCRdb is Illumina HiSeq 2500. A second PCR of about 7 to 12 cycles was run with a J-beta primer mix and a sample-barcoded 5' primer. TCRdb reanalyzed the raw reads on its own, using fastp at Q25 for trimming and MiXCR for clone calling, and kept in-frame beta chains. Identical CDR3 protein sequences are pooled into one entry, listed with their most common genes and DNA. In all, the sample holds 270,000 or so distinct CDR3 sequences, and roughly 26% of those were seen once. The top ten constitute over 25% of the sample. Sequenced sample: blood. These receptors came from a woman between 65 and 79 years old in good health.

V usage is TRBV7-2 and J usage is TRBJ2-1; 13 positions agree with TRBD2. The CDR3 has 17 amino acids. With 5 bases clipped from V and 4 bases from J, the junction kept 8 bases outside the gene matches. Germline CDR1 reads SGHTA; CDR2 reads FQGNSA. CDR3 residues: CASSVELAGGSYNEQFF. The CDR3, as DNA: TGTGCCAGCAGCGTCGAACTAGCGGGAGGGAGTTACAATGAGCAGTTCTTC. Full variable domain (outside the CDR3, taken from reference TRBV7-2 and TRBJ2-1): GAGVSQSPSNKVTEKGKDVELRCDPISGHTALYWYRQSLGQGLEFLIYFQGNSAPDKSGLPSDRFSAERTGGSVSTLTIQRTQQEDSAVYLCASSVELAGGSYNEQFFGPGTRLTVL.

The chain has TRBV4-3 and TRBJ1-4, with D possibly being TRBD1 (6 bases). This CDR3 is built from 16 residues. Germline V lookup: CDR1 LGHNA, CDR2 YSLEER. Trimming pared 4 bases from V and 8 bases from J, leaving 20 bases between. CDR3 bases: TGCGCCAGCAGCCCGCGACAGAGCGGGGGCCCCGAAAAACTGTTTTTT. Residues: CASSPRQSGGPEKLFF.

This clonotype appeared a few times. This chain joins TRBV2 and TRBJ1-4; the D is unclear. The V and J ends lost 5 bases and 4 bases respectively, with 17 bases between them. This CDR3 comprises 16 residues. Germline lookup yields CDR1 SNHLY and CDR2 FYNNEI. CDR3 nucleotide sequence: TGTGCCAGCAGTCCAAGGACGGGATCGATTAATGAAAAACTGTTTTTT. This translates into CASSPRTGSINEKLFF. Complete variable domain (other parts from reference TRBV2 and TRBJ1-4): EPEVTQTPSHQVTQMGQEVILRCVPISNHLYFYWYRQILGQKVEFLVSFYNNEISEKSEIFDDQFSVERPDGSNFTLKIRSTKLEDSAMYFCASSPRTGSINEKLFFGSGTQLSVL.

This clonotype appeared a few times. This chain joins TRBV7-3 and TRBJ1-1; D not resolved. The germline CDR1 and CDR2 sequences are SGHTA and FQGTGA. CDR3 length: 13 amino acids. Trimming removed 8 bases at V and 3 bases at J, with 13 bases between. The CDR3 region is CASGSQLYTEAFF. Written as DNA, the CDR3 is TGTGCCAGCGGCTCGCAGTTGTACACTGAAGCTTTCTTT.

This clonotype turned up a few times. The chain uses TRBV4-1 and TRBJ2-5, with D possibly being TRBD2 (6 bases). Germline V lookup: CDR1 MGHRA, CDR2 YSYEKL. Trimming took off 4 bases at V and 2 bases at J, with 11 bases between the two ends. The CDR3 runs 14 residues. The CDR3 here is CASSLGREQETQYF. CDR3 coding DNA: TGCGCCAGCAGCCTCGGGAGAGAACAAGAGACCCAGTACTTC.

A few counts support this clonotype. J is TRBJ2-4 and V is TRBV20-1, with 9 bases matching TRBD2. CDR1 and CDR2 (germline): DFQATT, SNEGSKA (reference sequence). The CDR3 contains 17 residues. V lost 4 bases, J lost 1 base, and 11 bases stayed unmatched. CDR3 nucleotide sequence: TGCAGTGCTACATCCTTAGCGGGAGAGAAGGCCAAAAACATTCAGTACTTC. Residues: CSATSLAGEKAKNIQYF.

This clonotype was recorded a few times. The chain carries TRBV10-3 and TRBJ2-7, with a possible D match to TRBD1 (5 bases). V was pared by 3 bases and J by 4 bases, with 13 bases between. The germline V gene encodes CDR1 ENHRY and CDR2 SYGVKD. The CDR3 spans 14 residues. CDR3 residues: CAISDSGQHYEQYF. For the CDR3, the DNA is TGTGCCATCAGTGATTCAGGGCAGCATTACGAGCAGTACTTC.

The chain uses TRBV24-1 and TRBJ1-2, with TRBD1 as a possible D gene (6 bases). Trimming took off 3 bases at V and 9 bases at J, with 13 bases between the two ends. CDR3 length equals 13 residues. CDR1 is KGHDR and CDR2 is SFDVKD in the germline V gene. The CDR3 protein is CATSDGTGHSYTF. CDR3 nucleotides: TGTGCCACCAGTGATGGCACGGGACACAGCTACACCTTC.

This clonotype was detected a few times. CDR3 bases: TGTGCCAGCACGAAAACTTTCTCGGCAGAGAAGGGGACCCAGTACTTC. Translation gives CASTKTFSAEKGTQYF. The V gene is TRBV11-2, the J gene TRBJ2-5, with no clear D. In germline, CDR1 is SGHAT, CDR2 FQNNGV. The CDR3 contains 16 residues. Trimming removed 7 bases from V and 7 bases from J, with 25 bases in between.

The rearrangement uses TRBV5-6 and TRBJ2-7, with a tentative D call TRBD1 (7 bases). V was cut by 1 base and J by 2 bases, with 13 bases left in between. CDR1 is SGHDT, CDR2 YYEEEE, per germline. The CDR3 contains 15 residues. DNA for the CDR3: TGTGCCAGCAGCTTGATTGCAGGGGGGCCCTACGAGCAGTACTTC. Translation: CASSLIAGGPYEQYF.

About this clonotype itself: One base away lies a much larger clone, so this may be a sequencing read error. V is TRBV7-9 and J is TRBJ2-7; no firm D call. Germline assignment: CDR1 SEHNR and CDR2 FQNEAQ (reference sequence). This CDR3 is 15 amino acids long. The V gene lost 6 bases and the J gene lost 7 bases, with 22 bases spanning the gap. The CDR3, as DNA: TGTGCCAGCAGTCCAACCCCCTCTTTGGCCTCGGAGCAGTACTTC. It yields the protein CASSPTPSLASEQYF. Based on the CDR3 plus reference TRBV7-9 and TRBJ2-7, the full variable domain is DTGVSQNPRHKITKRGQNVTFRCDPISEHNRLYWYRQTLGQGPEFLTYFQNEAQLEKSRLLSDRFSAERPKGSFSTLEIQRTEQGDSAMYLCASSPTPSLASEQYFGPGTRLTVT.

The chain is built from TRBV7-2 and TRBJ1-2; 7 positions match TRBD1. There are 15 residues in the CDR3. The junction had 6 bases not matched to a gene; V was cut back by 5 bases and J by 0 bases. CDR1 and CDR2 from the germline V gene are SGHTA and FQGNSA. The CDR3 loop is CASSPRQGANYGYTF. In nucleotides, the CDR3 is TGTGCCAGCAGCCCGAGACAGGGTGCTAACTATGGCTACACCTTC.

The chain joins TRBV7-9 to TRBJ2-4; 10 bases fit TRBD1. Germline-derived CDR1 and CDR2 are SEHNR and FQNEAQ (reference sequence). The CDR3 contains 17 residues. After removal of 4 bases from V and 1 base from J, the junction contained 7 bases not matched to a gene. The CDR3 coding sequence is TGTGCCAGCAGCTACGGGACAGGGGCGGGGGCCAAAAACATTCAGTACTTC. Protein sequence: CASSYGTGAGAKNIQYF.

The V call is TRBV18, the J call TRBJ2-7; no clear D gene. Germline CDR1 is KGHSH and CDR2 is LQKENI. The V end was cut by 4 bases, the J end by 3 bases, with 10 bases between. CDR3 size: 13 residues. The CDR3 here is CASSLFWSYEQYF. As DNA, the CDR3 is TGTGCCAGCTCACTATTTTGGAGCTACGAGCAGTACTTC.

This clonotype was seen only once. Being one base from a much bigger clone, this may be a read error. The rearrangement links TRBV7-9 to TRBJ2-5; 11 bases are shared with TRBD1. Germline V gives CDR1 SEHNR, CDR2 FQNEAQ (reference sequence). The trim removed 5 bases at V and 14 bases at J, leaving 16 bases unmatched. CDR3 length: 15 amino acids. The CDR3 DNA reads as TGTGCCAGCAGCCCCCGGGACAGGGGGTCCTACGAGCATTACTTC. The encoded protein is CASSPRDRGSYEHYF. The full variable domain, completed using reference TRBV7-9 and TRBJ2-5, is DTGVSQNPRHKITKRGQNVTFRCDPISEHNRLYWYRQTLGQGPEFLTYFQNEAQLEKSRLLSDRFSAERPKGSFSTLEIQRTEQGDSAMYLCASSPRDRGSYEHYFGPGTRLLVL.

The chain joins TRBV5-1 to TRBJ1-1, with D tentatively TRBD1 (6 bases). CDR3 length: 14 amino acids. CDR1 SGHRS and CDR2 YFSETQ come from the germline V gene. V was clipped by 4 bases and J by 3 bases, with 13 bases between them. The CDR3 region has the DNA TGCGCCAGCAGCCCCGGGGGCATGGACACTGAAGCTTTCTTT. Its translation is CASSPGGMDTEAFF.

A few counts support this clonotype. Written as DNA, the CDR3 is TGTGCCACCCAAAGCGGCCAGATCTCTGGGGCCAACGTCCTGACTTTC. The encoded protein is CATQSGQISGANVLTF. This chain links TRBV27 with TRBJ2-6; TRBD2 might be the D (5 bases). Trimming cost V 10 bases and J 0 bases, with 16 bases left between them. Germline V gene data show CDR1 as MNHEY and CDR2 as SMNVEV (reference sequence). The CDR3 runs 16 residues.

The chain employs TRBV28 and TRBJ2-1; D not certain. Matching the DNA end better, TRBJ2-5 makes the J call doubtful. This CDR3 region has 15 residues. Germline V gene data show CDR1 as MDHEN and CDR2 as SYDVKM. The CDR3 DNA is TGTGCCAGCAGTTTTACCAAGGTAGACGAAGAGACCCAGTACTTC. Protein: CASSFTKVDEETQYF.

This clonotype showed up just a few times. The CDR3 coding sequence is TGTGCCAGCAGCCACCGTTACAGGGGTACGGCTAACTATGGCTACACCTTC. It codes for CASSHRYRGTANYGYTF. The chain links TRBV3-1 to TRBJ1-2, with 7 nucleotides matching TRBD1. Unmatched junction bases numbered 10, after V lost 3 bases and J lost 0 bases. The CDR3 is 17 residues long. In germline, CDR1 is LGHDT, CDR2 YNNKEL (reference sequence).

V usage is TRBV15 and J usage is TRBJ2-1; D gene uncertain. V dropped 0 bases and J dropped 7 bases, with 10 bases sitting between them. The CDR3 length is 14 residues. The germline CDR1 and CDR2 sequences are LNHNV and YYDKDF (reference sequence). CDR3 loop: CATSRETLLNEQFF. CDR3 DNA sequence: TGTGCCACCAGCAGAGAGACCCTACTGAATGAGCAGTTCTTC.

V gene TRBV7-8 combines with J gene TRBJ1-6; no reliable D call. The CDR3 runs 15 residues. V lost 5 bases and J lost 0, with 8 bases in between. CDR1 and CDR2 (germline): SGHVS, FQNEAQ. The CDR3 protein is CASSPELSYNSPLHF. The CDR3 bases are TGTGCCAGCAGCCCCGAACTCTCCTATAATTCACCCCTCCACTTT. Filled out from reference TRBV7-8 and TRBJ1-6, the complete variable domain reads GAGVSQSPRYKVAKRGQDVALRCDPISGHVSLFWYQQALGQGPEFLTYFQNEAQLDKSGLPSDRFFAERPEGSVSTLKIQRTQQEDSAVYLCASSPELSYNSPLHFGNGTRLTVT.

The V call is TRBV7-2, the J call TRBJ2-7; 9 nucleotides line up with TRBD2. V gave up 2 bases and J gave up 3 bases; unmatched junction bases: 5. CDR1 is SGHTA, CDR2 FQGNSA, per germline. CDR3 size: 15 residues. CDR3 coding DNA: TGTGCCAGCAGCTTACAATCGACTAGCGGCTACGAGCAGTACTTC. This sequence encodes CASSLQSTSGYEQYF. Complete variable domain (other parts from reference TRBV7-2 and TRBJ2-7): GAGVSQSPSNKVTEKGKDVELRCDPISGHTALYWYRQSLGQGLEFLIYFQGNSAPDKSGLPSDRFSAERTGGSVSTLTIQRTQQEDSAVYLCASSLQSTSGYEQYFGPGTRLTVT.